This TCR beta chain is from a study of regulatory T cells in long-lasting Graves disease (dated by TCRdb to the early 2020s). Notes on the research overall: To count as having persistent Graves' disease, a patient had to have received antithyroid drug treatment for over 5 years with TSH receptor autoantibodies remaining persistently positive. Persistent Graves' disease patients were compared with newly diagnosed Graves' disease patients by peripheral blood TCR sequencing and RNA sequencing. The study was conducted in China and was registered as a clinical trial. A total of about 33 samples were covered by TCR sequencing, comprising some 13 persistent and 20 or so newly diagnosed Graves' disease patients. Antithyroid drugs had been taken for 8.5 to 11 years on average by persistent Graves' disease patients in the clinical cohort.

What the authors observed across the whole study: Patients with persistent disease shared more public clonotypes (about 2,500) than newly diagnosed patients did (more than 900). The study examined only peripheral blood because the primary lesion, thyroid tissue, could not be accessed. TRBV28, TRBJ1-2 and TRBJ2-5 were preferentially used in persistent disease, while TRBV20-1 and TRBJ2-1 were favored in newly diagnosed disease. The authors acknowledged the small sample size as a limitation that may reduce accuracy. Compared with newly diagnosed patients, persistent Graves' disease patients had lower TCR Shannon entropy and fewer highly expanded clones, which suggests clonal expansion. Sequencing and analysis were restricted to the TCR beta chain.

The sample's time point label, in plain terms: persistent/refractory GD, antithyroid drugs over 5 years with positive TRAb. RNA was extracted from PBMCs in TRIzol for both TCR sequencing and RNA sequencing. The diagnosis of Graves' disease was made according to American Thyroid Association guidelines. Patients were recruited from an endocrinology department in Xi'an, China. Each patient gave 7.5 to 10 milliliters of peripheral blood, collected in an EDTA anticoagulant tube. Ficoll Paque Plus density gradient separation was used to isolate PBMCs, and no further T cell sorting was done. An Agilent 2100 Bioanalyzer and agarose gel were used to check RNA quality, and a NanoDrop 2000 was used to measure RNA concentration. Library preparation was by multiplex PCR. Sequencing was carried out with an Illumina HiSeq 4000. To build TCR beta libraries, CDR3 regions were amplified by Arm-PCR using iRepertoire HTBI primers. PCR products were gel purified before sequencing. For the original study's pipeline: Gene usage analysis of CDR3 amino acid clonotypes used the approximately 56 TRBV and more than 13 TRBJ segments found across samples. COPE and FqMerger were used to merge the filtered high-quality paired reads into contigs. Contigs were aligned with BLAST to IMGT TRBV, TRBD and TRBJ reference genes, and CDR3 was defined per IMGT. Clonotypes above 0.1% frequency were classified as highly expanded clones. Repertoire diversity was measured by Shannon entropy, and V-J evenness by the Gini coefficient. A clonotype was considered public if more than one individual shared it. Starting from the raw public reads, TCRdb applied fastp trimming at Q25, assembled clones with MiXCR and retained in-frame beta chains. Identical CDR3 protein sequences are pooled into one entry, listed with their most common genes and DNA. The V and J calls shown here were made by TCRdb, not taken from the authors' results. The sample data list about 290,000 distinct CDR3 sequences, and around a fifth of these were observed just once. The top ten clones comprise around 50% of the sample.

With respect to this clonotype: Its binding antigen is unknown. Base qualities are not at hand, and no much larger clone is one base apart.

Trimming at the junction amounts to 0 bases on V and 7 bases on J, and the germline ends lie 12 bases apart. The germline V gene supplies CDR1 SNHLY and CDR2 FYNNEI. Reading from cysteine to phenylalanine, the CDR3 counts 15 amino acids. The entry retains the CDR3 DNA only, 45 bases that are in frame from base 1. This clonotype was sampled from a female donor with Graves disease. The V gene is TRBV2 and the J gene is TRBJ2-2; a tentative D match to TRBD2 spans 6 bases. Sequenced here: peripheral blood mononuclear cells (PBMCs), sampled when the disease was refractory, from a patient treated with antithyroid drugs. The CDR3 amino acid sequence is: CASSEASATSGELFF. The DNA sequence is TGTGCCAGCAGTGAAGCGAGTGCGACTAGCGGGGAGCTGTTTTTT.